The next 18 T cell receptor beta chains were all read from a single sample in a study of PD-1 blockade in classical Hodgkin lymphoma. Indicated time point: cycle 4 day 1 (C4D1), after less than 7 weeks of nivolumab. Each patient relapsed following autologous stem cell transplantation, and prior brentuximab vedotin exposure differed. Some clones are missing from TCRdb's copy, which holds only in-frame ones; the method was immunoSEQ multiplex PCR. The sample includes approximately 26,000 clones, about four fifths of them seen just once. Sequenced here: peripheral blood mononuclear cells (PBMCs), sampled before the fourth cycle of nivolumab. The source is a human donor with classical Hodgkin lymphoma.

CDR3 coding DNA: TGTGCCAGCAGTGAAGTGGAGGGTTACAATCAGCCCCAGCATTTT. Translated, it gives CASSEVEGYNQPQHF. The V and J genes are TRBV6-1 and TRBJ1-5, with D unclear. V lost 1 base and J lost 3, with 10 bases in between. The CDR3 covers 15 residues. Germline-derived CDR1 and CDR2 are MNHNS and SASEGT.

The chain combines TRBV28 with TRBJ1-1; 7 nucleotides match TRBD1. The V and J ends lost 5 bases and 4 bases, in that order; junction bases with no gene match: 7. This CDR3 spans 14 amino acids. Germline V gene lookup returns CDR1 MDHEN and CDR2 SYDVKM. CDR3 sequence: CASSQGGYGTEAFF. CDR3 sequence (DNA): TGTGCCAGCAGTCAGGGGGGCTACGGCACTGAAGCTTTCTTT.

This clone was observed once. CDR3 residues: CASTKDSTQETQYF. CDR3 nucleotide sequence: TGTGCCAGCACCAAGGACAGTACGCAAGAGACCCAGTACTTC. The genes are TRBV6-6 and TRBJ2-5; possible D gene TRBD1, 6 bases. Germline CDR1 is MNHNY and CDR2 is SVGAGI (reference sequence). V was trimmed by 7 bases and J by 2 bases, leaving 14 bases between them. CDR3 size: 14 residues.

This chain links TRBV19 with TRBJ1-2, with D perhaps TRBD1 (5 bases). This CDR3 contains 12 residues. The V end was cut by 3 bases, the J end by 6 bases, with 8 bases between. CDR1 and CDR2 from the germline V gene are LNHDA and SQIVND (reference sequence). CDR3 loop: CASSIGGDGYTF. In nucleotides, the CDR3 is TGTGCCAGTAGTATTGGGGGAGATGGCTACACCTTC. The full variable domain, in which reference TRBV19 and TRBJ1-2 provide the parts outside the CDR3, is DGGITQSPKYLFRKEGQNVTLSCEQNLNHDAMYWYRQDPGQGLRLIYYSQIVNDFQKGDIAEGYSVSREKKESFPLTVTSAQKNPTAFYLCASSIGGDGYTFGSGTRLTVV.

V and J are TRBV21-1 and TRBJ2-4; the D call in the table, TRBD1, was not verified against the DNA. TRBV21-1 is recorded as a pseudogene. CDR3 size: 15 residues. The DNA of the CDR3 is TGTGCCAGCAAGCCGGGACAGGGAGCCAAAAACATTCAGTACTTC. This translates into CASKPGQGAKNIQYF.

This sequence joins TRBV19 and TRBJ1-5; D possibly corresponds to TRBD1 (5 bases). Germline loops: CDR1 LNHDA, CDR2 SQIVND (reference sequence). This CDR3 comprises 13 residues. The V end lost 5 bases, the J end lost 7 bases, and 12 bases lay between the germline ends. CDR3 bases: TGTGCCAGTAGTTTGGGGCCAAGCCAGCCCCAGCATTTT. Residues: CASSLGPSQPQHF.

In its sample, this clone was seen a few times. The chain links TRBV30 to TRBJ1-4, with D perhaps matching TRBD1 (5 bases). V lost 2 bases and J lost 8, with 18 bases in between. CDR1 GTSNPN and CDR2 SVGIG come from the germline V gene (reference sequence). The CDR3 has 15 amino acids. The DNA for the CDR3 is TGTGCCTGGAGTCCGCCGGGACCCAGCGTGGAAAAACTGTTTTTT. This encodes CAWSPPGPSVEKLFF.

CDR3 DNA: TGTGCCAGCAGCCAGCCGGGCTCCTACGAGCAGTACTTC. It specifies CASSQPGSYEQYF. This chain connects TRBV7-2 to TRBJ2-7; D is unresolved. This CDR3 has 13 residues. Germline V lookup: CDR1 SGHTA, CDR2 FQGNSA. Trimming took off 5 bases at V and 0 bases at J, with 8 bases between the two ends.

This chain connects TRBV7-9 to TRBJ2-3; D might be TRBD2 (6 bases). Germline CDR1 SEHNR, CDR2 FQNEAQ (reference sequence). The CDR3 totals 15 residues. Trimming left V 3 bases short and J 5 bases short, with 15 bases between. CDR3 residues: CASSFLESGGDTQYF. DNA of the CDR3: TGTGCCAGCAGCTTCCTAGAATCCGGGGGAGATACGCAGTATTTT.

This clone was found once. This chain links TRBV28 with TRBJ2-7, with 7 bases identical to TRBD2. The CDR3 spans 14 residues. Unmatched junction bases numbered 5, after V lost 6 bases and J lost 0 bases. Germline V gene data show CDR1 as MDHEN and CDR2 as SYDVKM. The DNA of the CDR3 is TGTGCCAGCAGCAGGGAGGGCCCCTCCTACGAGCAGTACTTC. Amino acid sequence: CASSREGPSYEQYF.

Sample share makes this clone medium-sized. The chain couples TRBV6-1 to TRBJ2-3; no reliable D call. V lost 4 bases and J lost 4, with 21 bases in between. Germline CDR1 is MNHNS and CDR2 is SASEGT. This CDR3 is 17 amino acids long. The DNA for the CDR3 is TGTGCCAGCAGTGGGCTTGGTCGTGTGTATCGGGCAGATACGCAGTATTTT. It encodes CASSGLGRVYRADTQYF.

The chain uses TRBV30 and TRBJ2-3, with no clear D. V gave up 0 bases and J gave up 6 bases, with 16 bases separating them. Germline CDR1 and CDR2: GTSNPN and SVGIG (reference sequence). The CDR3 sequence is 15 residues long. Written as DNA, the CDR3 is TGTGCCTGGAGTGTACTTGCGTCGATCCGGGATACGCAGTATTTT. This gives the protein CAWSVLASIRDTQYF.

This chain uses TRBV28 with TRBJ2-1; 10 bases map to TRBD2. Germline trimming cut 6 bases from V and 3 bases from J; bases unmatched to any gene: 5. The CDR3 is 15 residues long. CDR1 is MDHEN, CDR2 SYDVKM, per germline. The CDR3, as DNA: TGTGCCAGCAGCTTAGCGGGAGGACGCTACAATGAGCAGTTCTTC. Its protein is CASSLAGGRYNEQFF.

The rearrangement links TRBV18 to TRBJ1-5; the match to TRBD1 covers 10 bases. Germline V gene lookup returns CDR1 KGHSH and CDR2 LQKENI. CDR3 length: 15 residues. V trimming: 3 bases; J trimming: 2 bases; junction bases outside the gene matches: 1. This chain's CDR3 is CASSPGTGGNQPQHF. CDR3 DNA: TGTGCCAGCTCACCTGGGACAGGGGGCAATCAGCCCCAGCATTTT.

The rearrangement joins TRBV27 to TRBJ1-2; TRBD1 is a possible D gene (6 bases). From germline, CDR1 is MNHEY and CDR2 SMNVEV (reference sequence). CDR3 length: 15 amino acids. V dropped 5 bases and J dropped 2 bases, with 15 bases sitting between them. The CDR3 nucleotides read TGTGCCAGCAGTCCAGGGGCAATTGGGAACTATGGCTACACCTTC. This translates into CASSPGAIGNYGYTF.

This clone was detected once. The chain links TRBV27 to TRBJ2-7; no reliable D call. Germline-derived CDR1 and CDR2 are MNHEY and SMNVEV (reference sequence). V shed 0 bases and J shed 3 bases, with 6 bases lying between them. The length of the CDR3 is 13 residues. The CDR3 DNA is TGTGCCAGCAGTTTATCGAGAGGCTACGAGCAGTACTTC. Its protein product is CASSLSRGYEQYF.

The chain combines TRBV7-9 with TRBJ2-1; 7 bases are shared with TRBD1. The CDR3 length is 15 residues. Germline V gene data show CDR1 as SEHNR and CDR2 as FQNEAQ (reference sequence). J lost 6 bases, V lost 3 bases, and 8 bases had no gene match. The chain's CDR3 is CASSFRDSILNEQFF. The DNA of the CDR3 is TGTGCCAGCAGCTTCCGGGACAGCATCCTCAATGAGCAGTTCTTC.

This clone was seen only once. The chain has TRBV19 and TRBJ1-2, with 9 bases aligning to TRBD1. Germline loops: CDR1 LNHDA, CDR2 SQIVND (reference sequence). The CDR3 is made up of 15 amino acids. After removal of 5 bases from V and 6 bases from J, the junction contained 10 bases not matched to a gene. The CDR3 DNA is TGTGCCAGTAGTGCCCCGGGACAGGGTCTGGATGGCTACACCTTC. This gives the protein CASSAPGQGLDGYTF.